The T cell receptor (beta chain) under discussion was sequenced for a study of long-term antiretroviral therapy in people with HIV. Study observations and caveats: Clonotypes expanded prior to ART showed repertoire dominance at all sampled time points.

Assay version v3.0 of immunoSEQ was used, and it was run at survey level. Only in-frame clones appear in the TCRdb table, and some are missing; sequencing was by immunoSEQ multiplex PCR. The table shows 25,000 or so clones, with over 90% occurring only once. The junction had 6 bases not matched to a gene; V was cut back by 6 bases and J by 0 bases. Per germline, CDR1 SGHAT and CDR2 FQNNGV. The length of the CDR3 is 15 residues. In the case of this clone: Its antigen remains unknown.

This specimen consisted of unsorted PBMCs, obtained 6.2 years after starting antiretroviral therapy. This clonotype originated in a middle-aged man with HIV. The genes are TRBV11-2 and TRBJ2-7; TRBD1 agrees at 9 bases. For the CDR3, the DNA is TGTGCCAGCAGAACAAGACAGGGGGGCTCCTACGAGCAGTACTTC. Protein product: CASRTRQGGSYEQYF.